This T cell receptor (beta chain) comes out of a study of regulatory T cells in long-lasting Graves disease. As for the study in general: Persistent Graves' disease required over 5 years of antithyroid drugs and positive TSH receptor antibodies.

Stated time point: persistent/refractory GD, antithyroid drugs over 5 years with positive TRAb. RNA isolated from PBMCs was used to make the TCR library. This clonotype was counted ten times or more. Its antigen remains unknown. Investigators prepared the TCR beta libraries by applying iRepertoire HTBI primers and Arm-PCR of CDR3 regions. One entry per CDR3 protein results from TCRdb running MiXCR on the multiplex PCR reads. The sample carries hundreds of thousands of distinct CDR3 sequences, roughly 23% recorded once. Overall study results and limits: The researchers studied only peripheral blood, not thyroid tissue.

This receptor was identified in a female donor with Graves disease. This specimen consisted of peripheral blood mononuclear cells (PBMCs), obtained when the disease was refractory, from a patient treated with antithyroid drugs.

CDR3 sequence reads: CASTQGVNTEAFF. The CDR3 nucleotides are TGTGCCAGCACCCAGGGAGTGAACACTGAAGCTTTCTTT. This rearrangement joins TRBV12-3 or TRBV12-4 to TRBJ1-1; a possible D gene is TRBD1 (5 bases). The CDR3 runs to 13 residues. V was trimmed by 7 bases and J by 0 bases, leaving 9 bases between them.